These 5 T cell receptor beta chains share one sample of origin, sequenced in a study of cytomegalovirus exposure and HLA in healthy donors. 13 Jbeta primers and 60 Vbeta primers were used for the PCR. Only in-frame clones appear in the TCRdb table, and some are missing; sequencing was by immunoSEQ multiplex PCR. Seen here are 90,000 to 130,000 clones, approximately 70% observed once, and the top ten hold about 0.92%. Sequencing input: PBMCs. The source is a woman in her 30s in good health and CMV-seronegative.

This clone was seen a handful of times. The V and J genes are TRBV6-5 and TRBJ2-6; no definite D call. The V gene's germline CDR1 is MNHEY and CDR2 SVGAGI. The CDR3 is 14 amino acids. The germline V and J ends were trimmed by 5 bases and 1 base, with 6 bases remaining between them. CDR3 nucleotides: TGTGCCAGCAGTACCAGGTCTGGGGCCAACGTCCTGACTTTC. This translates into CASSTRSGANVLTF.

This rearrangement joins TRBV30 to TRBJ1-2; perhaps TRBD1 as D (6 bases). The V and J ends lost 3 bases and 7 bases respectively, with 12 bases between them. In germline, CDR1 is GTSNPN, CDR2 SVGIG (reference sequence). There are 12 residues in the CDR3. The CDR3 nucleotides read TGTGCCTGGAGCCTAGAAGGGGGTGGCTACACCTTC. As protein: CAWSLEGGGYTF.

The chain links TRBV6-1 to TRBJ2-5, with 11 bases matching TRBD2. This CDR3 region has 14 residues. Trimming removed 10 bases from V and 5 bases from J; junction bases left unmatched: 9. Germline V gives CDR1 MNHNS, CDR2 SASEGT. The chain's CDR3 is CATALAGALETQYF. The CDR3 nucleotides are TGTGCCACCGCACTAGCGGGGGCTCTTGAGACCCAGTACTTC.

The chain is built from TRBV6-1 and TRBJ2-1; 10 bases are a match to TRBD2. From germline, CDR1 is MNHNS and CDR2 SASEGT. Trimming at V came to 6 bases and at J to 5 bases, leaving 7 bases not matched to a gene. This CDR3 spans 15 amino acids. The CDR3 region is CASRVTSGANNEQFF. The CDR3 nucleotides are TGTGCCAGCAGGGTAACTAGCGGGGCAAACAATGAGCAGTTCTTC.

The chain is built from TRBV27 and TRBJ2-7; 8 bases line up with TRBD2. Germline V gene data show CDR1 as MNHEY and CDR2 as SMNVEV (reference sequence). This CDR3 is 14 amino acids long. The J segment lost 6 bases and the V segment lost 4 bases, leaving 8 bases of the junction unmatched. The CDR3 sequence is CASSSGLVFAEQYF. The CDR3, as DNA: TGTGCCAGCAGTTCGGGACTAGTCTTCGCCGAGCAGTACTTC.